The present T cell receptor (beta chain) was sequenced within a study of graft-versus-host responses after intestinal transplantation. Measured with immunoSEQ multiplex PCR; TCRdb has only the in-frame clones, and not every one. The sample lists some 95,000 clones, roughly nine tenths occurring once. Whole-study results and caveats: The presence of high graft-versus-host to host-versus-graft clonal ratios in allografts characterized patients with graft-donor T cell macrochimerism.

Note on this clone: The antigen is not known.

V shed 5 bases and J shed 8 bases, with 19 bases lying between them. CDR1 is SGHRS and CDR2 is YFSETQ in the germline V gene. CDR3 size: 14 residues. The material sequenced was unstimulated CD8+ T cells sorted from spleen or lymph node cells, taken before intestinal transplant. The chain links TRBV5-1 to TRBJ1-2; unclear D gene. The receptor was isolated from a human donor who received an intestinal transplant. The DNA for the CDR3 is TGCGCCAGCAGGTCTTTAACAGAGTTGCAGGGCTACACCTTC. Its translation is CASRSLTELQGYTF.